The next 7 T cell receptor beta chains were all read from a single sample in a study of T-cell reconstitution after alpha-beta-depleted transplantation in children. Unique molecular identifiers were incorporated when the TCRbeta library was constructed. Using its own MiXCR run on the PCR reads, TCRdb lists one record per CDR3 protein. The table has about 440,000 distinct CDR3 sequences, around two fifths seen once. Source: PBMCs, taken before TCRalphabeta/CD19-depleted stem cell transplant. The receptors were sampled from a girl aged 2-10 years with aplastic anemia, due to receive a stem cell transplant.

The CDR3 protein is CASSTTGGMNTEAFF. As DNA, the CDR3 is TGTGCCAGCAGCACGACAGGGGGCATGAACACTGAAGCTTTCTTT. J is TRBJ1-1 and V is TRBV7-9, with 10 bases lining up with TRBD1. Per the germline V gene, CDR1 is SEHNR and CDR2 is FQNEAQ (reference sequence). Trimming at V came to 5 bases and at J to 0 bases, leaving 3 bases not matched to a gene. The CDR3 is 15 residues long. The complete variable domain, with remaining parts taken from reference TRBV7-9 and TRBJ1-1, reads DTGVSQNPRHKITKRGQNVTFRCDPISEHNRLYWYRQTLGQGPEFLTYFQNEAQLEKSRLLSDRFSAERPKGSFSTLEIQRTEQGDSAMYLCASSTTGGMNTEAFFGQGTRLTVV.

This clonotype came up a few times. J is TRBJ1-2 and V is TRBV6-5, with no clear D. With 5 bases removed from V and 2 bases from J, the gap between germline ends came to 12 bases. CDR1 and CDR2 (germline): MNHEY, SVGAGI. CDR3 length: 14 amino acids. CDR3 in DNA: TGTGCCAGCAGTACATCGGCCAAGAACTATGGCTACACCTTC. It yields the protein CASSTSAKNYGYTF.

This chain joins TRBV15 and TRBJ2-3; TRBD2 is a possible D gene (5 bases). The germline V and J ends were trimmed by 3 bases and 4 bases, with 17 bases remaining between them. The CDR3 sequence is 16 residues long. In germline, CDR1 is LNHNV, CDR2 YYDKDF (reference sequence). CDR3 amino acids: CATSRPVPGRADTQYF. CDR3 DNA: TGTGCCACCAGCAGGCCGGTTCCGGGAAGAGCAGATACGCAGTATTTT.

The table lists this clonotype with a few counts. The genes are TRBV4-2 and TRBJ2-7; D is possibly TRBD2 (5 bases). Germline V gene sequence: CDR1 LGHNA, CDR2 YNFKEQ. The CDR3 runs 18 residues. V lost 0 bases and J 3 bases, leaving 21 bases between the germline ends. Written as DNA, the CDR3 is TGTGCCAGCAGCCAAGATCTTGGAGGAGGTTCGGGAAGCTACGAGCAGTACTTC. This encodes CASSQDLGGGSGSYEQYF.

Here the CDR3 reads CASSLGFPTGELFF. Here the CDR3 DNA reads TGTGCCAGCAGCCTCGGTTTCCCCACCGGGGAGCTGTTTTTT. V gene TRBV5-6 combines with J gene TRBJ2-2; D uncertain. The CDR3 covers 14 residues. Germline CDR1 and CDR2: SGHDT and YYEEEE. V lost 4 bases and J 4 bases, leaving 11 bases between the germline ends. Full variable domain (missing parts from reference TRBV5-6 and TRBJ2-2): DAGVTQSPTHLIKTRGQQVTLRCSPKSGHDTVSWYQQALGQGPQFIFQYYEEEERQRGNFPDRFSGHQFPNYSSELNVNALLLGDSALYLCASSLGFPTGELFFGEGSRLTVL.

This clonotype was picked up a small number of times. The chain joins TRBV18 to TRBJ2-7, with 9 bases matching TRBD2. CDR3 size: 14 residues. Germline V gene data show CDR1 as KGHSH and CDR2 as LQKENI. V trimming: 3 bases; J trimming: 5 bases; junction bases outside the gene matches: 5. Written as DNA, the CDR3 is TGTGCCAGCTCACCTGGCGGGAGGGCCAACGAGCAGTACTTC. Translating it yields CASSPGGRANEQYF.

This clonotype was recorded a few times. The chain recombines TRBV12-3 or TRBV12-4 with TRBJ2-2, with 12 bases aligning to TRBD2. This CDR3 region has 14 residues. The V and J ends lost 9 bases and 6 bases, in that order; junction bases with no gene match: 5. The CDR3, as DNA: TGTGCCAGTCCTAGCGGGAGGGCCCCCGGGGAGCTGTTTTTT. Translating it yields CASPSGRAPGELFF.